The rows below give T cell receptor beta chains drawn from one sample of a study of CD8 T cells in ankylosing spondylitis. Using its own MiXCR run on the 5' RACE reads, TCRdb lists one record per CDR3 protein. The sample records about 200,000 distinct CDR3 sequences, 9.5% to 15% being singletons. Specimen: blood, either unsorted or a sorted T cell fraction (not recorded which). The receptors here all came from a male donor with ankylosing spondylitis or in good health (not recorded which). Both conserved end residues are part of each CDR3. Each record gives: D gene, J gene, V gene, clone size, CDR3 protein, CDR3 DNA. D genes are given only for firm matches. The size field is filled for only some rows; it gives once, few, many or a size class.

d_gene: NA
j_gene: TRBJ2-1
v_gene: TRBV19
abundance: NA
CDR3aa: CASSMGTAGYNEQFF
CDR3nt: TGTGCCAGTAGTATGGGGACTGCGGGCTACAATGAGCAGTTCTTC

d_gene: NA
j_gene: TRBJ2-5
v_gene: TRBV6-5
abundance: NA
CDR3aa: CASSYGGRIETQYF
CDR3nt: TGTGCCAGCAGTTACGGGGGGCGGATTGAGACCCAGTACTTC

d_gene: TRBD2
j_gene: TRBJ2-1
v_gene: TRBV6-4
abundance: NA
CDR3aa: CASSDGTSGRARYNEQFF
CDR3nt: TGTGCCAGCAGTGACGGGACTAGCGGGAGGGCCAGGTACAATGAGCAGTTCTTC

d_gene: NA
j_gene: TRBJ2-1
v_gene: TRBV7-9
abundance: NA
CDR3aa: CASDSEGEEEQFF
CDR3nt: TGTGCCAGCGATTCGGAGGGAGAGGAAGAGCAGTTCTTC

d_gene: TRBD1
j_gene: TRBJ2-7
v_gene: TRBV7-8
abundance: few
CDR3aa: CASIVGTGGNYEQYF
CDR3nt: TGTGCCAGCATAGTGGGGACAGGGGGAAACTACGAGCAGTACTTC

d_gene: NA
j_gene: TRBJ1-5
v_gene: TRBV3-1
abundance: NA
CDR3aa: CASSRQYSNQPQHF
CDR3nt: TGTGCCAGCAGCCGACAGTATAGCAATCAGCCCCAGCATTTT

d_gene: NA
j_gene: TRBJ2-5
v_gene: TRBV9
abundance: few
CDR3aa: CASSVSISPPETQYF
CDR3nt: TGTGCCAGCAGCGTAAGCATCTCACCCCCGGAGACCCAGTACTTC

d_gene: NA
j_gene: TRBJ1-4
v_gene: TRBV6-1
abundance: NA
CDR3aa: CASGPSGTNEKLFF
CDR3nt: TGTGCCAGCGGACCCTCAGGAACTAATGAAAAACTGTTTTTT

d_gene: NA
j_gene: TRBJ1-2
v_gene: TRBV29-1
abundance: few
CDR3aa: CSVEVTGRADGYTF
CDR3nt: TGCAGCGTTGAAGTAACAGGGAGGGCTGATGGCTACACCTTC

d_gene: TRBD2
j_gene: TRBJ2-1
v_gene: TRBV7-2
abundance: NA
CDR3aa: CASSLGASGGYYNEQFF
CDR3nt: TGTGCCAGCAGCTTAGGCGCTAGCGGTGGGTACTACAATGAGCAGTTCTTC

d_gene: NA
j_gene: TRBJ1-1
v_gene: TRBV2
abundance: few
CDR3aa: CASSEAFGVMNTEAFF
CDR3nt: TGTGCCAGCAGTGAAGCATTTGGAGTAATGAACACTGAAGCTTTCTTT

d_gene: NA
j_gene: TRBJ2-1
v_gene: TRBV6-1
abundance: NA
CDR3aa: CASWPLRFHNEQFF
CDR3nt: TGTGCCAGCTGGCCCCTTAGATTTCACAATGAGCAGTTCTTC

d_gene: NA
j_gene: TRBJ2-3
v_gene: TRBV7-9
abundance: few
CDR3aa: CASSSRGRNTDTQYF
CDR3nt: TGTGCCAGCAGCTCCAGGGGGAGGAACACAGATACGCAGTATTTT

d_gene: NA
j_gene: TRBJ2-5
v_gene: TRBV29-1
abundance: NA
CDR3aa: CSVVVGRQETQYF
CDR3nt: TGCAGCGTTGTAGTGGGCAGGCAAGAGACCCAGTACTTC

d_gene: NA
j_gene: TRBJ1-2
v_gene: TRBV12-3/TRBV12-4
abundance: few
CDR3aa: CASSRSGTLAAYGYTF
CDR3nt: TGTGCCAGCAGTCGCTCCGGGACACTCGCCGCTTATGGCTACACCTTC

d_gene: TRBD1
j_gene: TRBJ2-1
v_gene: TRBV2
abundance: few
CDR3aa: CASRPYRGPYRNEQFF
CDR3nt: TGTGCCAGCAGACCTTACAGGGGGCCGTATAGGAATGAGCAGTTCTTC

d_gene: TRBD1
j_gene: TRBJ1-5
v_gene: TRBV29-1
abundance: NA
CDR3aa: CSVQTGQLNQPQHF
CDR3nt: TGCAGCGTTCAGACGGGACAGCTAAATCAGCCCCAGCATTTT

d_gene: TRBD1
j_gene: TRBJ2-2
v_gene: TRBV5-1
abundance: few
CDR3aa: CASSGTGAGELFF
CDR3nt: TGCGCCAGCAGTGGGACAGGGGCCGGGGAGCTGTTTTTT

d_gene: NA
j_gene: TRBJ2-3
v_gene: TRBV20-1
abundance: few
CDR3aa: CSARGEAGKVLALTQYF
CDR3nt: TGCAGTGCTAGAGGCGAAGCGGGCAAAGTACTAGCCCTTACGCAGTATTTT

d_gene: NA
j_gene: TRBJ2-2
v_gene: TRBV13
abundance: NA
CDR3aa: CASLQRANTGELFF
CDR3nt: TGTGCCAGCCTCCAGCGGGCGAACACCGGGGAGCTGTTTTTT

d_gene: TRBD2
j_gene: TRBJ2-1
v_gene: TRBV12-3/TRBV12-4
abundance: many
CDR3aa: CASSPLAVNEQFF
CDR3nt: TGTGCCAGCAGTCCTCTAGCGGTCAATGAGCAGTTCTTC

d_gene: TRBD1
j_gene: TRBJ2-7
v_gene: TRBV27
abundance: few
CDR3aa: CASSSGQGGGYEQYF
CDR3nt: TGTGCCAGCAGCTCTGGACAGGGAGGTGGATACGAGCAGTACTTC

d_gene: NA
j_gene: TRBJ2-1
v_gene: TRBV21-1
abundance: few
CDR3aa: CASSKRAEVRGPYNEQFF
CDR3nt: TGTGCCAGCAGCAAAAGGGCCGAGGTGCGCGGGCCGTACAATGAGCAGTTCTTC

d_gene: NA
j_gene: TRBJ2-4
v_gene: TRBV7-9
abundance: NA
CDR3aa: CASSSEGAKNIQYF
CDR3nt: TGTGCCAGCAGCTCCGAGGGAGCCAAAAACATTCAGTACTTC

d_gene: NA
j_gene: TRBJ2-3
v_gene: TRBV5-1
abundance: NA
CDR3aa: CASSSGWRDTQYF
CDR3nt: TGCGCCAGCAGCTCGGGATGGAGGGATACGCAGTATTTT

d_gene: TRBD2
j_gene: TRBJ2-1
v_gene: TRBV7-8
abundance: few
CDR3aa: CASSDSGAYNEQFF
CDR3nt: TGTGCCAGCAGCGATAGCGGGGCCTACAATGAGCAGTTCTTC

d_gene: TRBD1
j_gene: TRBJ1-2
v_gene: TRBV27
abundance: few
CDR3aa: CASSQTLGQGALGYTF
CDR3nt: TGTGCCAGCAGTCAAACTCTAGGGCAGGGGGCATTGGGCTACACCTTC

d_gene: NA
j_gene: TRBJ2-1
v_gene: TRBV12-3/TRBV12-4
abundance: many
CDR3aa: CASSLLASSKDRQFF
CDR3nt: TGTGCCAGCAGTTTATTAGCGTCGTCTAAGGATAGGCAGTTCTTC

d_gene: TRBD2
j_gene: TRBJ2-3
v_gene: TRBV7-2
abundance: NA
CDR3aa: CASSFMAGGATDTQYF
CDR3nt: TGTGCCAGCAGCTTTATGGCGGGAGGGGCCACAGATACGCAGTATTTT

d_gene: TRBD2
j_gene: TRBJ2-3
v_gene: TRBV6-1
abundance: few
CDR3aa: CASRPLLAGGQDTQYF
CDR3nt: TGTGCCAGCAGACCCTTGCTAGCGGGGGGGCAGGATACGCAGTATTTT

d_gene: TRBD1
j_gene: TRBJ2-7
v_gene: TRBV6-5
abundance: few
CDR3aa: CASSWGQGAYEQYF
CDR3nt: TGTGCCAGCAGTTGGGGACAGGGGGCCTACGAGCAGTACTTC

d_gene: TRBD1
j_gene: TRBJ2-5
v_gene: TRBV20-1
abundance: many
CDR3aa: CSARGTGRPLIGYQETQYF
CDR3nt: TGCAGTGCTAGGGGGACAGGCCGGCCTCTTATCGGGTACCAAGAGACCCAGTACTTC

d_gene: TRBD2
j_gene: TRBJ2-1
v_gene: TRBV19
abundance: few
CDR3aa: CASESGGVSNEQFF
CDR3nt: TGTGCCAGTGAGTCGGGAGGGGTCTCCAATGAGCAGTTCTTC

d_gene: NA
j_gene: TRBJ2-2
v_gene: TRBV29-1
abundance: NA
CDR3aa: CSGTNSLLGETGELFF
CDR3nt: TGCAGCGGCACCAATTCCCTTTTGGGGGAGACCGGGGAGCTGTTTTTT

d_gene: NA
j_gene: TRBJ2-2
v_gene: TRBV7-8
abundance: many
CDR3aa: CASSLNAGELFF
CDR3nt: TGTGCCAGCAGCTTAAATGCCGGGGAGCTGTTTTTT

d_gene: TRBD2
j_gene: TRBJ2-1
v_gene: TRBV9
abundance: NA
CDR3aa: CASSALAGDNEQFF
CDR3nt: TGTGCCAGCAGCGCCCTAGCGGGAGACAATGAGCAGTTCTTC

d_gene: NA
j_gene: TRBJ1-5
v_gene: TRBV12-3/TRBV12-4
abundance: few
CDR3aa: CASSLAPPPQHF
CDR3nt: TGTGCCAGCAGTTTGGCGCCTCCGCCCCAGCATTTT

d_gene: NA
j_gene: TRBJ2-3
v_gene: TRBV6-5
abundance: few
CDR3aa: CASSYSSFTDTQYF
CDR3nt: TGTGCCAGCAGTTACTCGTCTTTCACAGATACGCAGTATTTT

d_gene: TRBD1
j_gene: TRBJ2-5
v_gene: TRBV7-9
abundance: few
CDR3aa: CASSSGGEETQYF
CDR3nt: TGTGCCAGCAGCTCAGGGGGCGAGGAGACCCAGTACTTC

d_gene: TRBD1
j_gene: TRBJ1-5
v_gene: TRBV20-1
abundance: many
CDR3aa: CSARPQGAGSNQPQHF
CDR3nt: TGCAGTGCTAGGCCCCAGGGGGCTGGGAGCAATCAGCCCCAGCATTTT

d_gene: NA
j_gene: TRBJ2-7
v_gene: TRBV27
abundance: few
CDR3aa: CASSLRGTSYEQYF
CDR3nt: TGTGCCAGCAGTTTGAGGGGAACTTCCTACGAGCAGTACTTC

d_gene: NA
j_gene: TRBJ2-2
v_gene: TRBV3-1
abundance: few
CDR3aa: CASSPRVGLTNTGELFF
CDR3nt: TGTGCCAGCAGCCCAAGGGTGGGGCTAACGAACACCGGGGAGCTGTTTTTT

d_gene: NA
j_gene: TRBJ2-3
v_gene: TRBV5-1
abundance: many
CDR3aa: CASSFEISGPDTQYF
CDR3nt: TGCGCCAGCAGCTTCGAGATTTCAGGCCCAGATACGCAGTATTTT

d_gene: TRBD1
j_gene: TRBJ1-1
v_gene: TRBV10-3
abundance: NA
CDR3aa: CAISRTGGAANTEAFF
CDR3nt: TGTGCCATCAGCAGGACAGGGGGCGCGGCGAACACTGAAGCTTTCTTT

d_gene: TRBD2
j_gene: TRBJ2-1
v_gene: TRBV3-1
abundance: NA
CDR3aa: CASSQTSLAAEQFF
CDR3nt: TGTGCCAGCAGCCAAACATCCCTAGCGGCAGAGCAGTTCTTC

d_gene: NA
j_gene: TRBJ2-7
v_gene: TRBV25-1
abundance: NA
CDR3aa: CASSESIDGSYEQYF
CDR3nt: TGTGCCAGCAGTGAATCGATCGATGGCTCCTACGAGCAGTACTTC

d_gene: NA
j_gene: TRBJ2-1
v_gene: TRBV20-1
abundance: many
CDR3aa: CSAPGPYNEQFF
CDR3nt: TGCAGTGCCCCAGGGCCCTACAATGAGCAGTTCTTC

d_gene: NA
j_gene: TRBJ1-1
v_gene: TRBV29-1
abundance: few
CDR3aa: CSVESAFPEAFF
CDR3nt: TGCAGCGTTGAAAGTGCGTTCCCTGAAGCTTTCTTT

d_gene: NA
j_gene: TRBJ2-4
v_gene: TRBV2
abundance: many
CDR3aa: CASSEGRDPNIQYF
CDR3nt: TGTGCCAGCAGTGAGGGCAGGGATCCAAACATTCAGTACTTC

d_gene: NA
j_gene: TRBJ1-4
v_gene: TRBV4-1
abundance: few
CDR3aa: CASSQLGPPNEKLFF
CDR3nt: TGCGCCAGCAGCCAACTAGGGCCCCCTAATGAAAAACTGTTTTTT

d_gene: TRBD1
j_gene: TRBJ2-5
v_gene: TRBV6-5
abundance: few
CDR3aa: CASSPSDRIQETQYF
CDR3nt: TGTGCCAGCAGTCCCTCGGACAGGATCCAAGAGACCCAGTACTTC

d_gene: NA
j_gene: TRBJ1-2
v_gene: TRBV12-3/TRBV12-4
abundance: NA
CDR3aa: CASSLATLYGYTF
CDR3nt: TGTGCCAGCAGCTTAGCGACCCTCTATGGCTACACCTTC

d_gene: TRBD1
j_gene: TRBJ2-2
v_gene: TRBV19
abundance: NA
CDR3aa: CASSEGQTTGELFF
CDR3nt: TGTGCCAGTAGTGAGGGACAGACCACCGGGGAGCTGTTTTTT

d_gene: NA
j_gene: TRBJ2-2
v_gene: TRBV25-1
abundance: few
CDR3aa: CASNSPTGELFF
CDR3nt: TGTGCCAGCAATTCTCCCACCGGGGAGCTGTTTTTT

d_gene: NA
j_gene: TRBJ2-1
v_gene: TRBV11-1
abundance: NA
CDR3aa: CASSLAGQGGSRPRLYEQFF
CDR3nt: TGTGCCAGCAGCTTAGCTGGCCAGGGGGGATCCCGCCCCCGATTATATGAGCAGTTCTTC

d_gene: NA
j_gene: TRBJ2-7
v_gene: TRBV5-6
abundance: many
CDR3aa: CASSLGSSSYEQYF
CDR3nt: TGTGCCAGCAGCTTGGGTTCCAGCTCCTACGAGCAGTACTTC

d_gene: NA
j_gene: TRBJ2-3
v_gene: TRBV12-3/TRBV12-4
abundance: NA
CDR3aa: CASTSGLPTDTQYF
CDR3nt: TGTGCCAGCACCTCCGGGCTCCCCACAGATACGCAGTATTTT

d_gene: NA
j_gene: TRBJ1-5
v_gene: TRBV6-5
abundance: NA
CDR3aa: CASSYPPGTSNQPQHF
CDR3nt: TGTGCCAGCAGTTACCCCCCAGGGACGAGCAATCAGCCCCAGCATTTT

d_gene: NA
j_gene: TRBJ2-7
v_gene: TRBV7-9
abundance: few
CDR3aa: CASSWQQSYEQYF
CDR3nt: TGTGCCAGCAGCTGGCAACAATCCTACGAGCAGTACTTC

d_gene: NA
j_gene: TRBJ2-1
v_gene: TRBV3-1
abundance: NA
CDR3aa: CASSQLSGPPSSYNEQFF
CDR3nt: TGTGCCAGCAGCCAACTTAGCGGCCCACCTAGCTCCTACAATGAGCAGTTCTTC